This T cell receptor (beta chain) was documented in a study of human CD8 memory T cell subsets. Findings of the study overall: Few clonotypes were shared between stem-like memory and precursor exhausted T cells. Apart from T cell receptor beta chains, no chains were sequenced in the study.

Preparation of the TCR beta libraries relied on UMI-labeled 5' RACE. Reprocessing the 5' RACE reads, TCRdb reports a single entry for every CDR3 protein and omits DNA. Its table records about 7,000 distinct CDR3 sequences. The authors enriched total CD8+ T cells by negative magnetic separation. The CDR3 is 13 amino acids. Germline lookup yields CDR1 SNHLY and CDR2 FYNNEI. On this clonotype: The antigen is not known.

Material for sequencing was CD8+ stem-like memory T cells (TSCM and TCM) sorted from PBMCs. Documented subset: stem-like memory CD8 T cells (TSTEM), CCR7+ PD-1- TIGIT-. The chain joins TRBV2 to TRBJ2-7; as DNA is missing, the TRBD1 call by TCRdb cannot be tested. The receptor comes from a human donor in good health. This chain's CDR3 is CASSGTGNYEQYF. The full variable domain, with the rest looked up from reference TRBV2 and TRBJ2-7, is EPEVTQTPSHQVTQMGQEVILRCVPISNHLYFYWYRQILGQKVEFLVSFYNNEISEKSEIFDDQFSVERPDGSNFTLKIRSTKLEDSAMYFCASSGTGNYEQYFGPGTRLTVT.